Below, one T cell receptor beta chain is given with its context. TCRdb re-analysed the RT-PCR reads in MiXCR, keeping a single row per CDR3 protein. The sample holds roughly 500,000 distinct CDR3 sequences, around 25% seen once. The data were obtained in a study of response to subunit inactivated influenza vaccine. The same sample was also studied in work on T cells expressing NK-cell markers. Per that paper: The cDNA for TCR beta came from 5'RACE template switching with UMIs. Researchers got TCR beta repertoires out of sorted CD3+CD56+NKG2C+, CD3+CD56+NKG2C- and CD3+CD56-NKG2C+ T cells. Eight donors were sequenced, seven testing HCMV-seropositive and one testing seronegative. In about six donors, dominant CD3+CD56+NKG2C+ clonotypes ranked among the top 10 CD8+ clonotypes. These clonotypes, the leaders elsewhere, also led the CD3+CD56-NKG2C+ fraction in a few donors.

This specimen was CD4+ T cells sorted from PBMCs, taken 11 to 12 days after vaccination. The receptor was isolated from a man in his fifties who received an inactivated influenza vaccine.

As DNA, the CDR3 is TGTGCCAGCAGGTGGACAGGGGTCAGTCAGCCCCAGCATTTT. Protein product: CASRWTGVSQPQHF. The chain links TRBV6-2 or TRBV6-3 to TRBJ1-5; 9 bases are shared with TRBD1. The V gene end was trimmed by 6 bases and the J gene end by 6 bases; junction bases not matched to a gene: 6. This CDR3 region has 14 residues. Germline-derived CDR1 and CDR2 are MNHEY and SVGEGT.